These T cell receptor beta chains were read from a single sample in a study of blood T cell repertoires in COVID-19. Assay used: immunoSEQ multiplex PCR; TCRdb lists only in-frame clones, some missing. The table lists 200,000 to 250,000 clones, 84% of them singletons. The specimen sequenced was peripheral blood. These receptors were taken from a man over 45 with active or convalescent COVID-19. Both conserved end residues are part of each CDR3. Fields, in order: clone size, V gene, J gene, CDR3 length, D gene, CDR3 DNA, CDR3 protein. A D gene is named only where the DNA matches it firmly. Clone size, where shown, is once, few, many, or a class for clones that have expanded.

NA	TRBV18	TRBJ1-4	13	NA	TGTGCCAGCTCACCCGACAGTAATGAAAAACTGTTTTTT	CASSPDSNEKLFF
NA	TRBV28	TRBJ2-6	14	NA	TGTGCCAGCAGTCCCTCGGGAGGGGCCAACGTCCTGACTTTC	CASSPSGGANVLTF
NA	TRBV19	TRBJ1-2	17	TRBD1	TGTGCCAGTAGTACCCGGGGGACAGCGGCAACTAACTATGGCTACACCTTC	CASSTRGTAATNYGYTF
NA	TRBV19	TRBJ1-1	15	TRBD1	TGTGCCAGTAGTGCCACCGGGACAGGGTATACTGAAGCTTTCTTT	CASSATGTGYTEAFF
once	TRBV15	TRBJ1-2	12	NA	TGTGCCACCAGCGAGGACAGCTATGGCTACACCTTC	CATSEDSYGYTF
few	TRBV4-3	TRBJ1-1	13	NA	TGCGCCAGCAGCTACGACAGGAACACTGAAGCTTTCTTT	CASSYDRNTEAFF
NA	TRBV5-1	TRBJ1-5	15	NA	TGCGCCAGCAGACCCGACGGGGGTAGCAATCAGCCCCAGCATTTT	CASRPDGGSNQPQHF
NA	TRBV19	TRBJ1-5	13	NA	TGTGCCAGTAGTACTTTGAGAGATCAGCCCCAGCATTTT	CASSTLRDQPQHF
NA	TRBV7-2	TRBJ2-7	13	TRBD2	TGTGCCAGCAGCCGGGAGCGGGAGGCCGAGCAGTACTTC	CASSREREAEQYF
once	TRBV6-2/TRBV6-3	TRBJ2-1	14	TRBD1	TGTGCCAGCAGTGGGACAGGGGTTAACAATGAGCAGTTCTTC	CASSGTGVNNEQFF
NA	TRBV7-2	TRBJ2-3	14	TRBD2	TGTGCCAGCAGCTTTGCGGGGGGAAAATATACGCAGTATTTT	CASSFAGGKYTQYF
NA	TRBV29-1	TRBJ1-1	12	NA	TGCAGCGTCGCGGTTGAGAACACTGAAGCTTTCTTT	CSVAVENTEAFF